One and the same sample provided the 20 T cell receptor beta chains below, sequenced in a study of regulatory T cells in long-lasting Graves disease. Building of the TCR beta libraries involved iRepertoire HTBI primers and Arm-PCR of CDR3 regions. Via MiXCR, TCRdb re-called the multiplex PCR reads, giving one row per CDR3 protein. The repertoire includes about 450,000 distinct CDR3 sequences, 13% to 15% of them detected once, and 17% sits in the top ten. Time point described: newly diagnosed GD, antithyroid drugs for less than 3 months. Making the TCR library involved RNA that had been extracted from PBMCs. The data were also submitted as part of a second study, on T cells in Graves' hyperthyroidism and ophthalmopathy.

This material consisted of peripheral blood mononuclear cells (PBMCs), taken at new diagnosis, from a patient treated with antithyroid drugs. The receptors shown here come from a woman in her 50s with Graves disease.

This clonotype was picked up a small number of times. V usage is TRBV6-1 and J usage is TRBJ2-2; TRBD1 matches 8 bases. CDR3 size: 14 residues. Germline V gene data show CDR1 as MNHNS and CDR2 as SASEGT. The V segment lost 5 bases and the J segment 6 bases; nucleotides outside the gene matches: 5. The CDR3 DNA reads as TGTGCCAGCAGTCCGGACAGGGAGGCCGGGGAGCTGTTTTTT. Protein product: CASSPDREAGELFF.

In this sample, this clonotype turned up many times. This rearrangement joins TRBV27 to TRBJ1-2; the D is unclear. The CDR3 has 13 amino acids. The germline V and J ends were trimmed by 4 bases and 1 base, with 7 bases remaining between them. From germline, CDR1 is MNHEY and CDR2 SMNVEV (reference sequence). The CDR3 spells CASSSSVNYGYTF. DNA of the CDR3: TGTGCCAGCAGTTCCTCGGTTAACTATGGCTACACCTTC.

This clonotype has more than one count but fewer than ten. The V gene is TRBV19, the J gene TRBJ1-6; 8 positions match TRBD1. Germline V gene sequence: CDR1 LNHDA, CDR2 SQIVND (reference sequence). V dropped 5 bases and J dropped 7; count of bases not matched to a gene: 7. This CDR3 is 15 amino acids long. The DNA of the CDR3 is TGTGCCAGTAGTGGACAGGGTCCTTGGAATTCACCCCTCCACTTT. This translates into CASSGQGPWNSPLHF.

V and J are TRBV5-4 and TRBJ2-7, with D perhaps matching TRBD2 (5 bases). Germline V gene data show CDR1 as SGHNT and CDR2 as YYREEE (reference sequence). With 1 base removed from V and 7 bases from J, the gap between germline ends came to 12 bases. The CDR3 runs 13 residues. The CDR3 region is CASSLIGAEEQYF. CDR3 nucleotides: TGTGCCAGCAGCTTGATAGGAGCGGAAGAGCAGTACTTC.

This clonotype was seen more than once but under ten times. V and J are TRBV18 and TRBJ2-7; maybe TRBD1 (6 bases). Germline V gene sequence: CDR1 KGHSH, CDR2 LQKENI. Trimming shortened V by 6 bases and J by 4 bases, and 16 bases separated the two germline ends. The length of the CDR3 is 14 residues. As DNA, the CDR3 is TGTGCCAGCTCGTCTCCAACAGGGAATTACGAGCAGTACTTC. Amino acids: CASSSPTGNYEQYF.

This clonotype was detected many times. CDR3 nucleotides: TGTGCCAGCAGTTTCCCCGGGGGTGGAAACACCATATATTTT. Its translation is CASSFPGGGNTIYF. This chain joins TRBV28 and TRBJ1-3, with D perhaps TRBD1 (5 bases). Germline CDR1 and CDR2: MDHEN and SYDVKM. This CDR3 has 14 amino acids. V was clipped by 3 bases and J by 3 bases, with 9 bases between them.

This clonotype has at least ten counts. The V gene is TRBV5-1, the J gene TRBJ1-2, with 12 bases identical to TRBD1. Germline loops: CDR1 SGHRS, CDR2 YFSETQ. V lost 5 bases, J lost 6 bases, and 5 bases stayed unmatched. This CDR3 region has 14 residues. CDR3 nucleotides: TGCGCCAGCAGTACGGGACAGGGGGCAGATGGCTACACCTTC. Translating it yields CASSTGQGADGYTF.

This clonotype was seen repeatedly, ten times or more. The chain joins TRBV7-9 to TRBJ2-3; TRBD1 matches at 7 bases. CDR1 SEHNR and CDR2 FQNEAQ come from the germline V gene (reference sequence). The CDR3 spans 15 residues. With 2 bases clipped from V and 3 bases from J, the junction kept 5 bases outside the gene matches. The DNA of the CDR3 is TGTGCCAGCAGCTTATACAGGGGTGAGACAGATACGCAGTATTTT. It is translated as CASSLYRGETDTQYF.

Many counts were recorded for this clonotype. The chain is built from TRBV27 and TRBJ2-5, with 8 bases matching TRBD2. This CDR3 region has 16 residues. Germline assignment: CDR1 MNHEY and CDR2 SMNVEV (reference sequence). The V and J ends lost 1 base and 4 bases, in that order; junction bases with no gene match: 8. Written as DNA, the CDR3 is TGTGCCAGCAGTTTATATCAAGCGGGAGTCGGAGAGACCCAGTACTTC. Translated: CASSLYQAGVGETQYF.

This clonotype has a count of ten or more. The J gene is TRBJ1-6, the V gene TRBV30; TRBD1 might be the D (5 bases). V was shortened by 7 bases and J by 6 bases, with 10 bases between the two germline ends. The CDR3 has 12 amino acids. Germline CDR1 is GTSNPN and CDR2 is SVGIG (reference sequence). In nucleotides, the CDR3 is TGTGCCTCGGGACGGCTTAATTCACCCCTCCACTTT. This gives the protein CASGRLNSPLHF.

The sample holds a few counts of this clonotype. This CDR3 is CASSSSGADTGELFF. The DNA for the CDR3 is TGTGCCAGCAGTTCTAGCGGGGCGGACACCGGGGAGCTGTTTTTT. V gene TRBV28 combines with J gene TRBJ2-2; TRBD2 aligns across 9 bases. The germline CDR1 and CDR2 sequences are MDHEN and SYDVKM. The CDR3 consists of 15 residues. Unmatched junction bases numbered 3, after V lost 4 bases and J lost 3 bases.

V usage is TRBV20-1 and J usage is TRBJ2-7; either TRBD1 or TRBD2 may fit D (6 bases each). V lost 6 bases and J 6 bases, leaving 18 bases between the germline ends. This CDR3 spans 13 amino acids. Germline assignment: CDR1 DFQATT and CDR2 SNEGSKA (reference sequence). The CDR3 region is CSATPSVRGEQYF. CDR3 nucleotides: TGCAGTGCAACCCCTAGCGTCAGGGGCGAGCAGTACTTC.

With respect to this clonotype: A far larger clone lies a single base away; this is likely a read error. This rearrangement joins TRBV7-9 to TRBJ2-7; D not certain. The germline V gene has CDR1 SEHNR and CDR2 FQNEAQ (reference sequence). The CDR3 is 15 amino acids. V lost 1 base to trimming and J lost 7 bases, with 17 bases between them. CDR3 DNA sequence: TGTGCCAGCAGCTTAGATCGGCAGGCTTTGAATGAGCAGTACTTC. Residues: CASSLDRQALNEQYF.

This clonotype was counted at least ten times. The rearrangement uses TRBV5-1 and TRBJ2-7, with TRBD2 matching 11 bases. V was pared by 1 base and J by 7 bases, with 10 bases of the junction left unmatched. This CDR3 comprises 16 residues. The germline V gene has CDR1 SGHRS and CDR2 YFSETQ. CDR3 region: CASSLSPSGRSPEQYF. The CDR3 nucleotides are TGCGCCAGCAGCTTGTCCCCTAGCGGGAGGAGCCCGGAGCAGTACTTC. Variable domain in full (rest from reference TRBV5-1 and TRBJ2-7): KAGVTQTPRYLIKTRGQQVTLSCSPISGHRSVSWYQQTPGQGLQFLFEYFSETQRNKGNFPGRFSGRQFSNSRSEMNVSTLELGDSALYLCASSLSPSGRSPEQYFGPGTRLTVT.

This clonotype was detected ten times or more. This chain joins TRBV2 and TRBJ2-1, with D uncertain. This CDR3 comprises 12 residues. Germline CDR1 is SNHLY and CDR2 is FYNNEI. V was shortened by 6 bases and J by 2 bases, with 5 bases between the two germline ends. This CDR3 is CASRAAYNEQFF. As DNA, the CDR3 is TGTGCCAGCAGGGCAGCCTACAATGAGCAGTTCTTC. Variable domain in full (rest from reference TRBV2 and TRBJ2-1): EPEVTQTPSHQVTQMGQEVILRCVPISNHLYFYWYRQILGQKVEFLVSFYNNEISEKSEIFDDQFSVERPDGSNFTLKIRSTKLEDSAMYFCASRAAYNEQFFGPGTRLTVL.

The chain uses TRBV5-1 and TRBJ2-1, with 11 bases lining up with TRBD2. This CDR3 has 14 residues. V lost 4 bases, J lost 9 bases, and 6 bases stayed unmatched. The germline gives CDR1 SGHRS, CDR2 YFSETQ. CDR3 DNA: TGCGCCAGCAGCCCGACTAGCGGGAATGTTGAGCAGTTCTTC. Translating it yields CASSPTSGNVEQFF.

This clonotype was counted ten times or more. The chain uses TRBV10-3 and TRBJ2-2; possibly TRBD2 for D (5 bases). Germline assignment: CDR1 ENHRY and CDR2 SYGVKD. The CDR3 has 14 residues. V was cut by 7 bases and J by 1 base, with 10 bases left in between. CDR3 in DNA: TGTGCCATCACCACCAGCGGGAACACCGGGGAGCTGTTTTTT. Translated, it gives CAITTSGNTGELFF.

V is TRBV12-3 or TRBV12-4 and J is TRBJ2-7; 7 bases are shared with TRBD1. The CDR3 totals 15 residues. Losses at the gene ends were 5 bases for V and 6 bases for J; bases not matched to a gene: 13. This chain's CDR3 is CASSPATGLSGEQYF. The CDR3 DNA reads TGTGCCAGCAGTCCCGCGACAGGGCTGTCGGGCGAGCAGTACTTC.

Of note for this clonotype: A single base separates this from a much larger clone, so it may be a read error. This is likely a read error, given that the CDR3 carries no conserved phenylalanine or tryptophan at its end. The chain joins TRBV6-2 or TRBV6-3 to TRBJ1-4; D not resolved. Germline lookup yields CDR1 MNHEY and CDR2 SVGEGT. V gave up 7 bases and J gave up 8 bases, with 14 bases separating them. This CDR3 is 13 amino acids long. This CDR3 is CASIRMVGEKLFS. CDR3 DNA sequence: TGTGCCAGCATACGGATGGTAGGCGAAAAACTGTTTTCT.

This clonotype was recorded a few times. V gene TRBV5-1 combines with J gene TRBJ2-7; possible D gene TRBD2, 5 bases. Germline-derived CDR1 and CDR2 are SGHRS and YFSETQ. The CDR3 is 14 residues long. Trimming left V 2 bases short and J 3 bases short, with 12 bases between. Here the CDR3 DNA reads TGCGCCAGCAGCTTTAATAGCGCCCACTACGAGCAGTACTTC. Translated, it gives CASSFNSAHYEQYF.